One T cell receptor beta chain is described in this entry. Its antigen specificity is not known. The input lacks base qualities; no much larger clone sits a single base away. Blood RNA was extracted from unsorted whole blood using TRIzol reagent, and germline DNA was obtained with the DNeasy Blood & Tissue kit. Chronic HBV infection was present in the patients, and the patients were treatment-naive at sampling. Before surgery, roughly 4.2 milliliters of peripheral blood were drawn into K2EDTA tubes. The data derive from a study of tumor-infiltrating lymphocytes in primary liver carcinoma (dated by TCRdb to about 2017). For the study in its entirety: About five patients with histopathologically diagnosed primary liver carcinoma underwent surgical resection in China between late 2015 and March 2016. Technical replicate repertoires showed high reproducibility, with mean shared-clone rates around 0.91 and correlation coefficients above 0.95. For each liver tumor, the study sampled five regions along with adjacent normal tissue and blood, and applied TCRbeta repertoire sequencing, expression microarrays and whole-exome sequencing. Tumors of the five patients were stage T1-T3 N0M0 with maximum diameters of about 4.2 to 10 cm. A total of 35 specimens from 5 patients, comprising some 25 tumor regions, 5 adjacent noncancerous liver tissues and 5 peripheral blood samples, were covered by TCRbeta repertoire sequencing. Each sample produced roughly 3.65 to 7.13 million productive TCRbeta reads, and read depth showed no significant difference between tissue types. Of the five patients, three men and two women aged 30 to 69 years, four had hepatocellular carcinoma and one had combined HCC and intrahepatic cholangiocarcinoma.

General conclusions and limits of the study: With just 4 to 6 patients in the study, the authors point out that the findings should be validated in a larger study. Bulk unsorted samples precluded comparing CD4+ and CD8+ T cell repertoires. Only the TCR beta chain was sequenced, which likely underestimates true repertoire diversity because unpaired alpha chains were not captured. Repertoire overlap was found to be higher between tumor regions (mean roughly 35%) than between tumor-adjacent (about 17%) or tumor-blood (14%) pairs, consistent with antigen-driven expansion. A significantly larger repertoire fraction was made up by the top 250 clones in tumors than in blood (p = 0.039).

The V end loses 7 bases and the J end loses 8 bases, and a stretch of 15 bases separates them. The germline V gene yields SGHNT for CDR1 and YENEEA for CDR2. The CDR3 goes from the cysteine to the phenylalanine over 12 residues. Only CDR3 DNA is held: 36 bases, read in frame from base 1. Using a constant-region primer and ProtoScript II reverse transcriptase, TCRbeta-specific cDNA was reverse-transcribed from around 500 ng total RNA. The TCRbeta libraries were prepared through three rounds of nested multiplex PCR following a slightly modified ARM-PCR procedure. Multiplex TRBV1-TRBV30 forward primers and a Cbeta reverse primer were used in the first two PCR rounds, each of which was run for around 9 cycles. Sample barcodes and Illumina adapters were added in a final 25-cycle PCR using Deep VentR polymerase. Amplicons of 200-500 bp were gel-purified with a QIAquick gel extraction kit before sequencing. TCRbeta amplicons were sequenced on an Illumina HiSeq 2500 with 250-bp paired-end reads. From the authors' description of their analysis: Reads were quality-trimmed with Trimmomatic v0.33, and paired reads were merged with FLASH v1.2.11 to recover full CDR3 sequences. V, D and J germline segments were assigned to the rearranged TCRbeta sequences by MiGEC v1.2.1b. Clonotype statistics, along with Shannon-Wiener diversity indices, were calculated using VDJtools v1.0.0. Except for diversity analysis, only each sample's 250 most abundant clonotypes were used in subsequent analyses to reduce sampling bias. In-frame beta chains were kept once TCRdb had trimmed the public reads at Q25 with fastp and called clones with MiXCR. Entries that share a CDR3 protein sequence are merged under the most common genes and DNA. Clone size and V and J calls follow TCRdb, not the original study. The sample records more than 150,000 distinct CDR3 sequences, 60% of which are singletons. The ten biggest clones cover approximately 68% of the sample.

The sequencing sample was made of peripheral blood. Recombination joined TRBV11-3 with TRBJ2-7; tentative D gene TRBD1, with 5 bases matching. This TCR was recovered from a man aged 35 to 55 with primary liver carcinoma and hepatitis B virus infection. The DNA is TGTGCCAGCAACTTGGCGCAGGGAAAGCAGTACTTC. Translated, it gives CASNLAQGKQYF.